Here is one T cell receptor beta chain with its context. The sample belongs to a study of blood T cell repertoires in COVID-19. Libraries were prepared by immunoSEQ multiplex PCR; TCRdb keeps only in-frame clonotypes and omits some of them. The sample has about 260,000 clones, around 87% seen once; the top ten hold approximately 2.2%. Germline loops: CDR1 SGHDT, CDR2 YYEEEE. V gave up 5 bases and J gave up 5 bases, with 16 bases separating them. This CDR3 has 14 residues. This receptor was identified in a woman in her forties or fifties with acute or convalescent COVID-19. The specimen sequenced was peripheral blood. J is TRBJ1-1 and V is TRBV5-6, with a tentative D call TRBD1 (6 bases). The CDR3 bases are TGTGCCAGCAGAAGAACAGGGATGGGAACTGAAGCTTTCTTT. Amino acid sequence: CASRRTGMGTEAFF.